This record looks at one T cell receptor (beta chain) sequence and its context. Its specificity is unknown. The data originate from a study of cytomegalovirus exposure and HLA in healthy donors. Overall study findings and caveats: CMV serostatus alone was available as immune exposure information. Presence/absence analyses took donor sequencing depth as roughly uniform. TCR beta V- and J-gene trimming, according to a later analysis, was linked to a missense DCLRE1C variant.

The primer mix had 60 Vbeta and 13 Jbeta primers. Sequencing was performed with immunoSEQ multiplex PCR; in TCRdb, only in-frame clones are kept and a portion is missing. The table records 200,000 to 250,000 clones, approximately 68% of them present only once. Germline CDR1 is MNHNS and CDR2 is SASEGT. Trimming took 0 bases from V and 0 from J, leaving 9 bases between them. This CDR3 is 15 amino acids long. The sequencing input was PBMCs. The receptor was isolated from a woman aged 30 to 39 in good health and CMV-seronegative. The J gene is TRBJ2-7, the V gene TRBV6-1; TRBD2 might be the D (5 bases). This CDR3 is CASSEALGSSYEQYF. CDR3 in DNA: TGTGCCAGCAGTGAAGCGCTAGGGAGCTCCTACGAGCAGTACTTC.